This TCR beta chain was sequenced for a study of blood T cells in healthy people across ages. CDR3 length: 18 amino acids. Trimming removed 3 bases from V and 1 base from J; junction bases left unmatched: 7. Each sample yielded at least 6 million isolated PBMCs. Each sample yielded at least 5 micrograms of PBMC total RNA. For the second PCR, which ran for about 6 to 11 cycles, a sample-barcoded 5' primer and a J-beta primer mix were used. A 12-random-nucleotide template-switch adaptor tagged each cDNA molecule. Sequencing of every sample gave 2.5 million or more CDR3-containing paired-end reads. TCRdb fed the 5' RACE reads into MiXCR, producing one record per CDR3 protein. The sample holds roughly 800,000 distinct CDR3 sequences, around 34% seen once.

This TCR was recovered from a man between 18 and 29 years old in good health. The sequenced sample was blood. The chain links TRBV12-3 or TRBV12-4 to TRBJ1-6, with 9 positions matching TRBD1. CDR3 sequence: CASSFSGTGYSYNSPLHF. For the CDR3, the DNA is TGTGCCAGCAGTTTCTCCGGGACAGGGTATTCCTATAATTCACCCCTCCACTTT.